This is a list of T cell receptor beta chains from one sample in a study of a mutant IDH1 vaccine in newly diagnosed glioma. Some clones are missing from TCRdb's copy, which holds only in-frame ones; the method was immunoSEQ multiplex PCR. The sample holds tens of thousands of clones; around 82% are singletons and the top ten take about 14%. These receptors have no known antigen. The sample here was PBMCs, taken from a glioma patient whose treatment included an IDH1 peptide vaccine. These receptors were taken from a man younger than 35 with glioma. Each CDR3 is given with its conserved first and last residue. A D gene is named only where the DNA matches it firmly. Size values are once, few and many counts, or a class for expanded clones, and some rows have none.

d_call j_call v_call clone_size cdr3_aa cdr3_nt
. TRBJ1-2 TRBV2 . CASGEGEGGSYTF TGTGCCAGCGGCGAGGGTGAAGGTGGGAGCTACACCTTC
. TRBJ2-1 TRBV18 . CASSPRGGLYNEQFF TGTGCCAGCTCACCACGTGGGGGGCTATACAATGAGCAGTTCTTC
. TRBJ1-5 TRBV7-9 . CASSPETGFSNQPQHF TGTGCCAGCAGCCCCGAGACCGGGTTCAGCAATCAGCCCCAGCATTTT
TRBD1 TRBJ2-2 TRBV27 . CASSLTGGRTGELFF TGTGCCAGCAGCCTGACAGGGGGGAGGACCGGGGAGCTGTTTTTT
. TRBJ1-4 TRBV19 . CASSIEWTNEKLFF TGTGCCAGTAGTATCGAGTGGACTAATGAAAAACTGTTTTTT
. TRBJ2-1 TRBV6-1 . CASILGLQGAEQFF TGTGCCAGCATTCTGGGTTTGCAGGGAGCTGAGCAGTTCTTC
. TRBJ1-2 TRBV5-5 . CASSLVPNYGYTF TGTGCCAGCAGCTTGGTGCCAAACTATGGCTACACCTTC
. TRBJ2-1 TRBV5-4 . CASSLGLDSSYNEQFF TGTGCCAGCAGCTTGGGACTCGATAGCTCCTACAATGAGCAGTTCTTC
TRBD2 TRBJ2-7 TRBV11-2 . CASSFLHRVRGGPSEQYF TGTGCCAGCAGCTTTCTCCATAGGGTGCGGGGGGGCCCTAGCGAGCAGTACTTC
TRBD1 TRBJ2-3 TRBV9 . CASSVRWDRHTDTQYF TGTGCCAGCAGCGTGAGATGGGACAGGCACACAGATACGCAGTATTTT
. TRBJ1-1 TRBV4-2 . CASSQGGHSDTEAFF TGTGCCAGCAGCCAAGGGGGACATTCGGACACTGAAGCTTTCTTT
TRBD1 TRBJ1-1 TRBV6-1 few CASSQTGVNTEAFF TGTGCCAGCAGTCAAACAGGGGTGAACACTGAAGCTTTCTTT
. TRBJ2-1 TRBV19 . CASSINGFENEQFF TGTGCCAGTAGTATTAACGGTTTTGAGAATGAGCAGTTCTTC
. TRBJ2-1 TRBV19 once CASSRKGNLANEQFF TGTGCCAGTAGTAGGAAAGGGAATCTTGCCAATGAGCAGTTCTTC
. TRBJ1-3 TRBV6-5 . CASSSRGAGNTIYF TGTGCCAGCAGTTCCAGGGGAGCTGGAAACACCATATATTTT
. TRBJ1-2 TRBV4-1 . CASSLGLSNGYTF TGCGCCAGCAGCCTAGGTTTATCTAATGGCTACACCTTC
. TRBJ2-3 TRBV4-3 . CASSPQGLRSTDTQYF TGCGCCAGCAGCCCCCAGGGACTCAGGAGTACAGATACGCAGTATTTT
. TRBJ2-5 TRBV5-6 . CASSPPYGLGETQYF TGTGCCAGCAGCCCCCCCTACGGGTTGGGGGAGACCCAGTACTTC
TRBD1 TRBJ1-4 TRBV18 . CASSSGQGPISVEKLFF TGTGCCAGCTCATCAGGACAGGGCCCTATTTCCGTTGAAAAACTGTTTTTT
. TRBJ2-3 TRBV20-1 . CSVADEGTQYF TGCAGTGTGGCCGATGAGGGTACGCAGTATTTT
. TRBJ2-7 TRBV14 . CASSQDRLATYEQYF TGTGCCAGCAGCCAAGATCGACTGGCGACCTACGAGCAGTACTTC
. TRBJ1-1 TRBV7-9 . CATRVVQDTEAFF TGTGCCACTAGGGTGGTTCAGGACACTGAAGCTTTCTTT
. TRBJ1-5 TRBV30 few CAWSGWGGNQPQHF TGTGCCTGGAGTGGTTGGGGCGGCAATCAGCCCCAGCATTTT
. TRBJ1-2 TRBV28 . CASRSWTATAGYTF TGTGCCAGCAGGTCGTGGACAGCTACCGCCGGCTACACCTTC
. TRBJ2-7 TRBV19 . CASSMGASGAYEQYF TGTGCCAGTAGTATGGGGGCTAGCGGAGCCTACGAGCAGTACTTC
. TRBJ1-5 TRBV6-1 . CASSEAGGGPSNQPQHF TGTGCCAGCAGTGAAGCGGGTGGGGGACCTAGCAATCAGCCCCAGCATTTT
TRBD1 TRBJ1-6 TRBV19 . CAASDRDRNSPLHF TGTGCCGCCTCGGACAGGGACCGTAATTCACCCCTCCACTTT
TRBD2 TRBJ2-2 TRBV10-2 . CASSGQAGTNTGELFF TGCGCCAGCAGTGGCCAAGCGGGGACGAACACCGGGGAGCTGTTTTTT
. TRBJ2-7 TRBV30 . CAWSVDEGYEQYF TGTGCCTGGAGTGTGGATGAAGGCTACGAGCAGTACTTC
. TRBJ2-2 TRBV4-3 once CASSQMEFREIGTGELFF TGCGCCAGCAGCCAAATGGAATTCAGGGAAATTGGGACCGGGGAGCTGTTTTTT
. TRBJ2-1 TRBV4-3 . CASSQTSESGYFYNEQFF TGCGCCAGCAGCCAAACATCGGAGTCGGGCTACTTCTACAATGAGCAGTTCTTC
. TRBJ1-1 TRBV29-1 . CSVVRVMNTEAFF TGCAGCGTTGTGCGTGTTATGAACACTGAAGCTTTCTTT
. TRBJ1-3 TRBV30 . CAWADTWNTIYF TGTGCCTGGGCGGACACTTGGAACACCATATATTTT
TRBD2 TRBJ2-5 TRBV5-1 . CASRLAGTQETQYF TGCGCCAGCAGACTAGCGGGGACCCAAGAGACCCAGTACTTC
TRBD1 TRBJ2-5 TRBV9 . CASSIQGEPGTQYF TGTGCCAGCAGCATACAGGGGGAGCCTGGGACCCAGTACTTC
TRBD1 TRBJ1-5 TRBV27 . CASRVDRGENQPQHF TGTGCCAGCAGGGTAGACAGGGGAGAGAATCAGCCCCAGCATTTT
. TRBJ2-7 TRBV6-6 . CASGGQALSYEQYF TGTGCCAGCGGGGGGCAGGCCTTATCCTACGAGCAGTACTTC
TRBD1 TRBJ1-1 TRBV5-8 . CASSLADRFSMNTEAFF TGTGCCAGCAGCTTGGCGGACAGGTTTTCTATGAACACTGAAGCTTTCTTT
. TRBJ2-2 TRBV28 . CASSLGGNTGELFF TGTGCCAGCAGTTTAGGTGGGAACACCGGGGAGCTGTTTTTT
. TRBJ1-4 TRBV6-6 . CASWGGEKLFF TGTGCCAGTTGGGGAGGGGAAAAACTGTTTTTT
. TRBJ1-2 TRBV29-1 few CSVVLDYGYTF TGCAGCGTTGTGCTCGACTATGGCTACACCTTC
TRBD2 TRBJ2-7 TRBV7-3 . CASSSGWTSVGEQYF TGTGCCAGCAGCTCCGGTTGGACTAGCGTTGGGGAGCAGTACTTC
. TRBJ1-1 TRBV13 . CASSLGSLEVMDTEAFF TGTGCCAGCAGCTTGGGTTCACTGGAAGTTATGGACACTGAAGCTTTCTTT
. TRBJ1-2 TRBV7-9 . CASSFAAGTNYGYTF TGTGCCAGCAGCTTTGCGGCCGGGACTAACTATGGCTACACCTTC
TRBD1 TRBJ2-1 TRBV7-6 once CASSLAEAPGTDVEQFF TGTGCCAGCAGCTTAGCGGAGGCCCCCGGGACAGACGTCGAGCAGTTCTTC
. TRBJ2-2 TRBV18 . CASSPENTGELFF TGTGCCAGCTCTCCAGAGAACACCGGGGAGCTGTTTTTT
. TRBJ1-1 TRBV19 . CASSIGRLNTEAFF TGTGCCAGTAGTATCGGTCGATTGAACACTGAAGCTTTCTTT
. TRBJ2-1 TRBV28 . CASSNNYGIHEQFF TGTGCCAGCAGTAATAACTACGGCATCCATGAGCAGTTCTTC
TRBD1 TRBJ2-7 TRBV6-6 . CASSAQGFEQYF TGTGCCAGCAGCGCACAGGGGTTCGAGCAGTACTTC
. TRBJ1-3 TRBV14 . CASSRWHTFLPSGNTIYF TGTGCCAGCAGCCGTTGGCACACTTTCCTTCCCTCTGGAAACACCATATATTTT
TRBD2 TRBJ2-1 TRBV19 . CASSRGSGATNEQFF TGTGCCAGTAGCCGAGGTAGCGGGGCAACCAATGAGCAGTTCTTC
TRBD1 TRBJ1-2 TRBV28 . CASKQGLDYGYTF TGTGCCAGCAAACAGGGGTTGGACTATGGCTACACCTTC